The 21 T cell receptor beta chains below come from one sample, sequenced in a study of cytomegalovirus exposure and HLA in healthy donors. The study ran its PCR with 60 Vbeta and 13 Jbeta primers. Assay used: immunoSEQ multiplex PCR; TCRdb lists only in-frame clones, some missing. The repertoire has about 140,000 clones, 75% to 85% of them found once; the top ten carry about 6.8%. Sequenced: PBMCs. The receptors were gathered from a woman aged 40 to 50 in good health and CMV-seropositive.

V and J are TRBV2 and TRBJ2-3; 14 bases agree with TRBD2. Germline CDR1 is SNHLY and CDR2 is FYNNEI. J was trimmed by 6 bases and V by 5 bases; bases with no gene match: 4. The CDR3 spans 15 residues. CDR3 protein: CASSQTSGREDTQYF. For the CDR3, the DNA is TGTGCCAGCAGTCAGACTAGCGGGAGGGAGGATACGCAGTATTTT.

The chain combines TRBV9 with TRBJ2-1, with TRBD2 matching over 13 bases. The CDR3 spans 15 residues. V was clipped by 3 bases and J by 7 bases; unmatched bases: 4. Germline V gene lookup returns CDR1 SGDLS and CDR2 YYNGEE. The CDR3 DNA is TGTGCCAGCAGCGCCGGGACTAGCGGGACAAATGAGCAGTTCTTC. Translated, it gives CASSAGTSGTNEQFF.

This clone was counted only a few times. The rearrangement links TRBV11-2 to TRBJ2-1; 15 nucleotides line up with TRBD2. There are 18 residues in the CDR3. The V segment lost 1 base and the J segment 10 bases; nucleotides outside the gene matches: 11. Germline CDR1 SGHAT, CDR2 FQNNGV. CDR3 nucleotide sequence: TGTGCCAGCAGCTTAGGGGGCAGTGGACTAGCGGGAGGGCTAGAGCAGTTCTTC. Translating it yields CASSLGGSGLAGGLEQFF.

V is TRBV5-8 and J is TRBJ2-7; D remains ambiguous. Germline CDR1 is SGHTS and CDR2 is YDEGEE. The CDR3 runs 14 residues. Trimming pared 0 bases from V and 0 bases from J, leaving 7 bases between. CDR3 in DNA: TGTGCCAGCAGCTTGGCCGGTTTCTCCTACGAGCAGTACTTC. This sequence encodes CASSLAGFSYEQYF. The full variable domain, completed using reference TRBV5-8 and TRBJ2-7, is EAGVTQSPTHLIKTRGQQATLRCSPISGHTSVYWYQQALGLGLQFLLWYDEGEERNRGNFPPRFSGRQFPNYSSELNVNALELEDSALYLCASSLAGFSYEQYFGPGTRLTVT.

The rearrangement links TRBV7-9 to TRBJ2-6; unclear D gene. Germline-derived CDR1 and CDR2 are SEHNR and FQNEAQ (reference sequence). V lost 6 bases and J 0 bases, leaving 9 bases between the germline ends. There are 15 residues in the CDR3. The CDR3 here is CASSSYNSGANVLTF. In nucleotides, the CDR3 is TGTGCCAGCAGTTCTTATAACTCTGGGGCCAACGTCCTGACTTTC.

The chain carries TRBV6-5 and TRBJ1-2; the D is unclear. V was clipped by 2 bases and J by 4 bases, with 11 bases between them. The V gene's germline CDR1 is MNHEY and CDR2 SVGAGI. This CDR3 is 14 amino acids long. In DNA form, the CDR3 reads TGTGCCAGCAGTTACCGTGGTCCGGGCTATGGCTACACCTTC. Encoded protein: CASSYRGPGYGYTF.

The V gene is TRBV30, the J gene TRBJ2-2; D perhaps matches TRBD2 (5 bases). The germline gives CDR1 GTSNPN, CDR2 SVGIG (reference sequence). CDR3 length: 13 amino acids. The ends were cut back, 0 bases at V and 4 bases at J, with 6 bases in the middle. CDR3 DNA: TGTGCCTGGAGTGTCGGAGGCACCGGGGAGCTGTTTTTT. This sequence encodes CAWSVGGTGELFF.

This chain joins TRBV15 and TRBJ2-3, with D possibly being TRBD1 (6 bases). The CDR3 consists of 15 residues. CDR1 and CDR2 (germline): LNHNV, YYDKDF (reference sequence). With 1 base removed from V and 1 base from J, the gap between germline ends came to 9 bases. In DNA form, the CDR3 reads TGTGCCACCAGCAGAGTAGGGGGAGGCACAGATACGCAGTATTTT. Translating it yields CATSRVGGGTDTQYF.

The chain uses TRBV13 and TRBJ2-5; D gene ambiguous. V dropped 6 bases and J dropped 4 bases, with 9 bases sitting between them. CDR3 length: 12 residues. Germline lookup yields CDR1 PRHDT and CDR2 FYEKMQ (reference sequence). The DNA for the CDR3 is TGTGCCAGCAGTTTTAGTGGAGAGACCCAGTACTTC. Translation gives CASSFSGETQYF.

This clone was observed once. V gene TRBV19 combines with J gene TRBJ2-3; no reliable D call. This CDR3 contains 14 residues. V gave up 6 bases and J gave up 0 bases, with 10 bases separating them. Looked up from germline, CDR1 is LNHDA and CDR2 is SQIVND (reference sequence). CDR3 residues: CASRPSRSTDTQYF. In DNA form, the CDR3 reads TGTGCCAGTAGACCATCTAGGAGCACAGATACGCAGTATTTT.

This clone has just a few counts. The CDR3 DNA reads TGCGCCAGCAGCTTGGGCGGGGTTGGCTATGGCTACACCTTC. Its translation is CASSLGGVGYGYTF. J is TRBJ1-2 and V is TRBV5-1, with unresolved D. Trimming pared 0 bases from V and 4 bases from J, leaving 10 bases between. CDR3 size: 14 residues. In germline, CDR1 is SGHRS, CDR2 YFSETQ.

This chain links TRBV14 with TRBJ2-2; D call uncertain. Trimming stripped 4 bases from V and 7 bases from J, with 7 bases between. CDR3 length equals 12 residues. Germline V gene sequence: CDR1 SGHDN, CDR2 FVKESK. The CDR3 DNA follows: TGTGCCAGCAGCCCCCTCGGCGGGGAGCTGTTTTTT. Its translation is CASSPLGGELFF.

This sequence joins TRBV2 and TRBJ2-7; 13 bases align to TRBD2. Germline lookup yields CDR1 SNHLY and CDR2 FYNNEI. J gave up 6 bases and V 3 bases, and 5 bases lay outside the gene matches. The CDR3 covers 15 residues. DNA of the CDR3: TGTGCCAGCAGTGATAGGACTAGCGGGAGTGTCGAGCAGTACTTC. Translating it yields CASSDRTSGSVEQYF. The full variable domain, with the rest looked up from reference TRBV2 and TRBJ2-7, is EPEVTQTPSHQVTQMGQEVILRCVPISNHLYFYWYRQILGQKVEFLVSFYNNEISEKSEIFDDQFSVERPDGSNFTLKIRSTKLEDSAMYFCASSDRTSGSVEQYFGPGTRLTVT.

This chain uses TRBV30 with TRBJ2-3; D is ambiguous. Germline lookup yields CDR1 GTSNPN and CDR2 SVGIG (reference sequence). V was clipped by 5 bases and J by 8 bases, with 11 bases between them. The CDR3 sequence is 11 residues long. CDR3 amino acids: CAWAVRVTQYF. CDR3 in DNA: TGTGCCTGGGCGGTTCGCGTTACGCAGTATTTT.

V usage is TRBV28 and J usage is TRBJ2-5, with D possibly TRBD1 on 5 matching bases. Germline V gene sequence: CDR1 MDHEN, CDR2 SYDVKM. This CDR3 region has 14 residues. V lost 5 bases to trimming and J lost 5 bases, with 15 bases between them. CDR3 loop: CASSTRQSRETQYF. CDR3 bases: TGTGCCAGCAGTACCAGACAGTCCAGGGAGACCCAGTACTTC.

The chain links TRBV13 to TRBJ2-4, with 8 bases fitting TRBD1. Germline lookup yields CDR1 PRHDT and CDR2 FYEKMQ (reference sequence). J gave up 3 bases and V 4 bases, and 11 bases lay outside the gene matches. This CDR3 spans 17 amino acids. DNA for the CDR3: TGTGCCAGCAGCTCGTACAGAACACAGGGGGACAAAAACATTCAGTACTTC. Amino acid sequence: CASSSYRTQGDKNIQYF. The full variable domain, in which reference TRBV13 and TRBJ2-4 provide the parts outside the CDR3, is AAGVIQSPRHLIKEKRETATLKCYPIPRHDTVYWYQQGPGQDPQFLISFYEKMQSDKGSIPDRFSAQQFSDYHSELNMSSLELGDSALYFCASSSYRTQGDKNIQYFGAGTRLSVL.

V and J are TRBV13 and TRBJ2-3, with D tentatively TRBD2 (5 bases). CDR3 length: 13 residues. Deletions cut 6 bases from V and 2 bases from J, with 9 bases between. Germline V gene data show CDR1 as PRHDT and CDR2 as FYEKMQ (reference sequence). The CDR3 region is CASRLGATDTQYF. CDR3 coding DNA: TGTGCCAGCAGACTAGGAGCCACAGATACGCAGTATTTT.

This sequence joins TRBV5-4 and TRBJ2-3, with D hard to call. The V end lost 3 bases, the J end lost 0 bases, and 11 bases lay between the germline ends. Germline CDR1 SGHNT, CDR2 YYREEE (reference sequence). This CDR3 spans 15 amino acids. In DNA form, the CDR3 reads TGTGCCAGCAGCTACCGCGGTCTCAGCACAGATACGCAGTATTTT. Its protein product is CASSYRGLSTDTQYF. The entire variable domain, with the rest obtained from reference TRBV5-4 and TRBJ2-3, is as follows: ETGVTQSPTHLIKTRGQQVTLRCSSQSGHNTVSWYQQALGQGPQFIFQYYREEENGRGNFPPRFSGLQFPNYSSELNVNALELDDSALYLCASSYRGLSTDTQYFGPGTRLTVL.

The rearrangement uses TRBV28 and TRBJ2-5; 7 nucleotides align to TRBD2. Trimming took 5 bases from V and 3 from J; bases not matched to a gene: 6. The germline V gene has CDR1 MDHEN and CDR2 SYDVKM. CDR3 length: 14 amino acids. Written as DNA, the CDR3 is TGTGCCAGCAGTCCTCCTAGCGGTAAAGAGACCCAGTACTTC. Amino acid sequence: CASSPPSGKETQYF.

The chain joins TRBV25-1 to TRBJ2-2; tentatively, D is TRBD1 (6 bases). There are 14 residues in the CDR3. CDR1 is MGHDK and CDR2 is SYGVNS in the germline V gene. Trimming removed 7 bases at V and 1 base at J, with 10 bases between. The CDR3 DNA reads TGTGCCAGCAACCCGGGACAGAACACCGGGGAGCTGTTTTTT. It specifies CASNPGQNTGELFF.

V and J are TRBV19 and TRBJ1-4; 7 bases are a match to TRBD1. The CDR3 length is 15 residues. CDR1 LNHDA and CDR2 SQIVND come from the germline V gene (reference sequence). With 4 bases clipped from V and 3 bases from J, the junction kept 5 bases outside the gene matches. This chain's CDR3 is CASSTGQAANEKLFF. CDR3 in DNA: TGTGCCAGTAGTACAGGACAGGCGGCTAATGAAAAACTGTTTTTT. Drawing the rest from reference TRBV19 and TRBJ1-4, the complete variable domain is DGGITQSPKYLFRKEGQNVTLSCEQNLNHDAMYWYRQDPGQGLRLIYYSQIVNDFQKGDIAEGYSVSREKKESFPLTVTSAQKNPTAFYLCASSTGQAANEKLFFGSGTQLSVL.